Below, 2 T cell receptor beta chains from the same sample are listed, as sequenced in a study of tumor-infiltrating lymphocytes in primary liver carcinoma. Synthesis of TCR beta cDNA was carried out from about 540 ng total RNA with a constant-region primer. Construction of TCR beta libraries relied on three successive nested multiplex PCR rounds employing slightly modified ARM-PCR. The first two PCR rounds used TRBV1-TRBV30 primers with a Cbeta primer, roughly 10 cycles each. One entry per CDR3 protein, called by TCRdb with MiXCR from the multiplex PCR reads. The table has some 100,000 distinct CDR3 sequences, around 71% seen once. The study co-extracted DNA and RNA from about 21-30 mg of unsorted bulk tissue. The sample consisted of liver tumor tissue from sampling region 2. Sample subset: tumor region T2, inferior pole. The source of these receptors is a woman aged 60-75 years with primary liver carcinoma and hepatitis B virus infection.

The chain joins TRBV18 to TRBJ1-2; the D gene is possibly TRBD1 (6 bases). The CDR3 is 13 residues long. Germline CDR1 reads KGHSH; CDR2 reads LQKENI. Between the trimmed V and J ends, which lost 3 bases and 8 bases, there was a span of 13 bases. The CDR3: CASSPDSGLGYTF. Written as DNA, the CDR3 is TGTGCCAGCTCACCGGACAGTGGGCTGGGCTACACCTTC.

As to this clonotype: This may be a read error, as it is one base from a much larger clone. The genes are TRBV4-1 and TRBJ2-5; 13 positions match TRBD2. This CDR3 has 23 amino acids. Germline CDR1 reads MGHRA; CDR2 reads YSYEKL. CDR3 in DNA: TGCGCCATCAGCCCCGAAGGGCTATCGGGACTAGCGGGGTACAGGTTCAGGGGGGAGACCCAGTACTTC. It encodes CAISPEGLSGLAGYRFRGETQYF.